These 16 T cell receptor beta chains were all obtained from the same sample, sequenced in a study of T cell responses to AZD1222 COVID-19 vaccine. The data were produced by immunoSEQ multiplex PCR, yet TCRdb's version contains in-frame clones alone and is incomplete. The table has 100,000 to 150,000 clones, 80% to 95% seen once; the top ten hold less than 2%. The sequencing here drew on peripheral blood, taken 28 days after the second AZD1222 dose. The receptors here all came from an adult who received the AZD1222 COVID-19 vaccine.

The V and J genes are TRBV10-2 and TRBJ2-3, with no clear D. Germline CDR1 WSHSY, CDR2 SAAADI. The V end lost 2 bases, the J end lost 4 bases, and 7 bases lay between the germline ends. CDR3 length: 13 amino acids. CDR3 protein: CASSEVEADTQYF. CDR3 DNA: TGCGCCAGCAGTGAGGTAGAAGCAGATACGCAGTATTTT.

The chain is built from TRBV4-1 and TRBJ2-2, with D uncertain. V shed 6 bases and J shed 3 bases, with 14 bases lying between them. The germline V gene has CDR1 MGHRA and CDR2 YSYEKL. The CDR3 is 15 residues long. CDR3 in DNA: TGCGCCAGCAGGCCCGCCGGCCCGTACACCGGGGAGCTGTTTTTT. Protein product: CASRPAGPYTGELFF.

The gene calls are TRBV5-1 and TRBJ1-1; 12 bases are a match to TRBD1. The CDR3 length is 13 residues. Germline V gene data show CDR1 as SGHRS and CDR2 as YFSETQ. Unmatched junction bases numbered 5, after V lost 9 bases and J lost 5 bases. The CDR3 sequence is CATRDRGQTEAFF. The CDR3 DNA reads TGCGCCACCCGGGACAGGGGGCAAACTGAAGCTTTCTTT.

The gene calls are TRBV7-9 and TRBJ1-2; 7 bases line up with TRBD1. Germline loops: CDR1 SEHNR, CDR2 FQNEAQ (reference sequence). CDR3 length equals 16 residues. V shed 4 bases, J shed 3 bases, and the junction held 11 bases outside the gene matches. In nucleotides, the CDR3 is TGTGCCAGCAGCTATCCCCCCCGGGACAGCGACTATGGCTACACCTTC. This codes for CASSYPPRDSDYGYTF.

The V gene is TRBV18, the J gene TRBJ2-1; D assignment may be TRBD1 or TRBD2 (5 bases each). The CDR3 contains 15 residues. Trimming removed 6 bases at V and 1 base at J, with 13 bases between. Per germline, CDR1 KGHSH and CDR2 LQKENI. CDR3 loop: CASSPGTASYNEQFF. CDR3 DNA sequence: TGTGCCAGCTCCCCCGGGACCGCTTCCTACAATGAGCAGTTCTTC.

In this sample, this clone turned up once. The V and J genes are TRBV7-9 and TRBJ2-3; tentatively, D is TRBD1 (6 bases). The CDR3 sequence is 18 residues long. Germline V CDR1 and CDR2: SEHNR, FQNEAQ (reference sequence). The ends were cut back, 6 bases at V and 1 base at J, with 23 bases in the middle. CDR3 DNA: TGTGCCAGCAGATTTGGGGGCTTCACAGAAAGGGGCACAGATACGCAGTATTTT. Amino acid sequence: CASRFGGFTERGTDTQYF. The full variable domain, with the rest looked up from reference TRBV7-9 and TRBJ2-3, is DTGVSQNPRHKITKRGQNVTFRCDPISEHNRLYWYRQTLGQGPEFLTYFQNEAQLEKSRLLSDRFSAERPKGSFSTLEIQRTEQGDSAMYLCASRFGGFTERGTDTQYFGPGTRLTVL.

The chain has TRBV3-1 (or the pseudogene TRBV3-2) and TRBJ2-7, with D unclear. Trimming removed 4 bases at V and 0 bases at J, with 13 bases between. Germline V lookup: CDR1 LGHDT, CDR2 YNNKEL (reference sequence). There are 15 residues in the CDR3. CDR3 nucleotide sequence: TGTGCCAGCAGCCCCGGACGGAAGAGCTCCTACGAGCAGTACTTC. It yields the protein CASSPGRKSSYEQYF.

The chain employs TRBV7-2 and TRBJ2-5; a possible D gene is TRBD2 (6 bases). This CDR3 has 12 amino acids. With 5 bases removed from V and 7 bases from J, the gap between germline ends came to 11 bases. Germline V gene lookup returns CDR1 SGHTA and CDR2 FQGNSA. The CDR3 nucleotides read TGTGCCAGCAGCCTCGATAGCGGGACCCAGTACTTC. It is translated as CASSLDSGTQYF.

The CDR3 nucleotides read TGTGCCAGCAGCCTTAGCCCCACAGGACACACAATGAACACTGAAGCTTTCTTT. It specifies CASSLSPTGHTMNTEAFF. J is TRBJ1-1 and V is TRBV9; possible D gene TRBD1, 5 bases. CDR3 length: 18 residues. Per the germline V gene, CDR1 is SGDLS and CDR2 is YYNGEE. Between the trimmed V and J ends, which lost 4 bases and 0 bases, there was a span of 22 bases.

The chain links TRBV7-9 to TRBJ2-3; no clear D. The CDR3 is 15 residues long. Germline lookup yields CDR1 SEHNR and CDR2 FQNEAQ (reference sequence). Between the trimmed V and J ends, which lost 3 bases and 0 bases, there was a span of 10 bases. The CDR3 DNA reads as TGTGCCAGCAGCTTCGGACGACGTAGCACAGATACGCAGTATTTT. This codes for CASSFGRRSTDTQYF. Using reference TRBV7-9 and TRBJ2-3 for the parts outside the CDR3, the full variable domain is DTGVSQNPRHKITKRGQNVTFRCDPISEHNRLYWYRQTLGQGPEFLTYFQNEAQLEKSRLLSDRFSAERPKGSFSTLEIQRTEQGDSAMYLCASSFGRRSTDTQYFGPGTRLTVL.

J is TRBJ1-4 and V is TRBV5-3; no reliable D call. TRBV5-3 is classed as an ORF, of uncertain function. Trimming removed 7 bases at V and 5 bases at J, with 21 bases between. CDR3 length: 16 amino acids. The CDR3 protein is CARPRVILSGNEKLFF. The CDR3 region has the DNA TGTGCCAGACCCCGGGTTATCTTATCGGGGAATGAAAAACTGTTTTTT.

The V call is TRBV6-4, the J call TRBJ2-7; D unclear. CDR1 and CDR2 (germline): MRHNA, SNTAGT. With 5 bases removed from V and 11 bases from J, the gap between germline ends came to 4 bases. The CDR3 has 8 residues. CDR3 residues: CASSQKYV. In DNA, the CDR3 is TGTGCCAGCAGTCAGAAGTACGTC.

V is TRBV18 and J is TRBJ1-5, with 10 bases lining up with TRBD1. With 2 bases clipped from V and 7 bases from J, the junction kept 5 bases outside the gene matches. The germline V gene encodes CDR1 KGHSH and CDR2 LQKENI. The CDR3 runs to 15 residues. The CDR3 sequence is CASSPRQGAWQPQHF. The CDR3 DNA follows: TGTGCCAGCTCACCAAGACAGGGGGCATGGCAGCCCCAGCATTTT.

V usage is TRBV10-3 and J usage is TRBJ2-3, with no clear D. CDR1 and CDR2 (germline): ENHRY, SYGVKD. Trimming took off 6 bases at V and 6 bases at J, with 16 bases between the two ends. The CDR3 has 14 residues. The CDR3 sequence: CAIRVTTLVDTQYF. DNA for the CDR3: TGTGCCATCAGGGTTACGACACTCGTCGATACGCAGTATTTT.

The chain uses TRBV12-3 or TRBV12-4 and TRBJ1-2; D call uncertain. The V gene lost 6 bases and the J gene lost 4 bases, with 6 bases spanning the gap. This CDR3 contains 11 residues. CDR3 amino acids: CASSRGYGYTF. The CDR3 bases are TGTGCCAGCAGCCGGGGCTATGGCTACACCTTC.

The chain links TRBV27 to TRBJ2-5; possibly TRBD2 for D (5 bases). Germline V gene data show CDR1 as MNHEY and CDR2 as SMNVEV (reference sequence). V lost 6 bases to trimming and J lost 3 bases, with 20 bases between them. The CDR3 is 16 residues long. The CDR3 DNA follows: TGTGCCAGCAGACAAGGGCCTAGCTGGTCGGAAGAGACCCAGTACTTC. It encodes CASRQGPSWSEETQYF.